This T cell receptor beta chain was captured by sequencing in a study of shared clonotypes between healthy human individuals. Study-level information: Donors consisted of a couple of women and three men between 18 and 49.

This clone was counted only a few times. Other DNA sequences from this sample encode an identical CDR3 as well. Authors' processing steps: ImmunoSEQ yielded junction-only sequences lacking quality scores, so filtering differed. Assay used: immunoSEQ multiplex PCR; TCRdb lists only in-frame clones, some missing. V and J calls and clone size follow that table, whereas D and trimming were derived from the DNA. The sample lists approximately 2,000,000 clones; 85% to 95% were seen once. The split of CD4+ cells yielded CD45RA+ naive and CD45RA-negative memory subsets. What was sequenced was naive CD4+ T cells from PBMCs. Subset given: CD45RA+ positively selected. This clonotype was sampled from a man aged 18 to 30 in good health. Some clones in this sample may be carry-over from other donors' samples.

The CDR3 region has the DNA TGCGCCAGCAGCCCTACAGGGACCGGGGAGCTGTTTTTT. Translating gives CASSPTGTGELFF. J is TRBJ2-2 and V is TRBV5-1; TRBD1 is a possible D gene (6 bases). Germline CDR1 reads SGHRS; CDR2 reads YFSETQ. Trimming left V 4 bases short and J 5 bases short, with 9 bases between. CDR3 size: 13 residues.